What follows are 20 T cell receptor beta chains derived from one specimen sequenced in a study of neurological immune-mediated disorders. A single record per CDR3 protein comes from TCRdb applying MiXCR to the 5' RACE reads. Among 14,000 or so distinct CDR3 sequences listed, about 13% were seen once. Sequencing input: CD8+ T cells from blood. The receptors here all came from a female donor with HTLV-1-associated myelopathy (HAM/TSP).

This clonotype appeared many times. The chain carries TRBV7-9 and TRBJ2-1; 12 nucleotides line up with TRBD2. Per germline, CDR1 SEHNR and CDR2 FQNEAQ (reference sequence). The ends lost 4 bases at V and 4 bases at J; junction bases unmatched: 11. The CDR3 runs 18 residues. The CDR3 is CASSSLRLAGVGYNEQFF. The CDR3 DNA sequence: TGTGCCAGCAGCTCGCTTAGACTAGCGGGAGTCGGGTACAATGAGCAGTTCTTC.

Many counts were recorded for this clonotype. The gene calls are TRBV27 and TRBJ1-1, with TRBD1 matching over 7 bases. Germline loops: CDR1 MNHEY, CDR2 SMNVEV (reference sequence). The CDR3 contains 14 residues. V was pared by 6 bases and J by 2 bases, with 6 bases of the junction left unmatched. The CDR3 protein is CASRGGHSNTEAFF. The CDR3 bases are TGTGCCAGCAGAGGGGGCCATTCAAACACTGAAGCTTTCTTT.

This clonotype was seen at least ten times. This rearrangement joins TRBV27 to TRBJ2-7; possibly TRBD1 for D (6 bases). The V and J ends lost 0 bases and 2 bases respectively, with 11 bases between them. The CDR3 has 15 amino acids. Germline loops: CDR1 MNHEY, CDR2 SMNVEV (reference sequence). DNA for the CDR3: TGTGCCAGCAGTTTATCGACAGGTAGCCCCTACGAGCAGTACTTC. Its translation is CASSLSTGSPYEQYF.

This clonotype was seen many times. This chain connects TRBV25-1 to TRBJ2-5; D is possibly TRBD1 (6 bases). The CDR3 extends over 15 amino acids. Germline V gives CDR1 MGHDK, CDR2 SYGVNS. Trimming took off 6 bases at V and 2 bases at J, with 16 bases between the two ends. The CDR3 nucleotides read TGTGCCAGCAGGCCGGGGACATACCTACAAGAGACCCAGTACTTC. Translation: CASRPGTYLQETQYF.

This clonotype has a count of ten or more. The rearrangement joins TRBV20-1 to TRBJ2-1, with 9 bases aligning to TRBD2. V was pared by 3 bases and J by 8 bases, with 8 bases of the junction left unmatched. Germline values: CDR1 DFQATT, CDR2 SNEGSKA (reference sequence). The CDR3 has 14 residues. The CDR3 nucleotides read TGCAGTGCTAGCCGACTAGCGGCTAGGGATGAGCAGTTCTTC. Amino acids: CSASRLAARDEQFF.

This clonotype has a count of ten or more. This chain joins TRBV9 and TRBJ2-2, with D tentatively TRBD1 or TRBD2 (5 bases each). Germline CDR1 reads SGDLS; CDR2 reads YYNGEE. Trimming shortened V by 3 bases and J by 0 bases, and 9 bases separated the two germline ends. The CDR3 has 15 amino acids. DNA for the CDR3: TGTGCCAGCAGCGAGATGGGACCGAACACCGGGGAGCTGTTTTTT. Protein product: CASSEMGPNTGELFF.

This clonotype showed up many times. The chain employs TRBV12-3 or TRBV12-4 and TRBJ2-7, with D possibly called TRBD1 or TRBD2 (5 bases each). V was pared by 5 bases and J by 2 bases, with 10 bases between. There are 13 residues in the CDR3. CDR3 bases: TGTGCCAGCAGTGGGGACCAGACCTACGAGCAGTACTTC. It encodes CASSGDQTYEQYF.

This clonotype was counted at least ten times. The chain carries TRBV29-1 and TRBJ2-2; the match to TRBD1 covers 7 bases. With V trimmed by 3 bases and J by 4 bases, 2 bases remained unmatched. This CDR3 has 13 residues. CDR1 SQVTM and CDR2 ANQGSEA come from the germline V gene. The CDR3 reads CSVDAGGTGELFF. The CDR3 DNA sequence: TGCAGCGTTGATGCAGGGGGCACCGGGGAGCTGTTTTTT.

The table lists this clonotype with many counts. V is TRBV27 and J is TRBJ2-7; no clear D gene. This CDR3 spans 13 amino acids. Germline V gene sequence: CDR1 MNHEY, CDR2 SMNVEV (reference sequence). The V and J ends lost 3 bases and 2 bases respectively, with 8 bases between them. The CDR3 reads CASSFMGPYEQYF. CDR3 coding DNA: TGTGCCAGCAGTTTTATGGGCCCCTACGAGCAGTACTTC.

In this sample, this clonotype turned up many times. V usage is TRBV29-1 and J usage is TRBJ2-7, with D unresolved. This CDR3 comprises 12 residues. V was shortened by 2 bases and J by 2 bases, with 7 bases between the two germline ends. Looked up from germline, CDR1 is SQVTM and CDR2 is ANQGSEA. CDR3 in amino acids: CSVENRAYEQYF. CDR3 bases: TGCAGCGTTGAAAACAGAGCCTACGAGCAGTACTTC.

This clonotype was picked up many times. The chain is built from TRBV14 and TRBJ2-1; D remains ambiguous. The germline V and J ends were trimmed by 4 bases and 3 bases, with 7 bases remaining between them. This CDR3 has 13 amino acids. CDR1 and CDR2 (germline): SGHDN, FVKESK. For the CDR3, the DNA is TGTGCCAGCAGCCCGACAAACTACAATGAGCAGTTCTTC. Translating gives CASSPTNYNEQFF.

The count of this clonotype is one. The chain carries TRBV7-9 and TRBJ2-3, with 8 positions matching TRBD2. The CDR3 length is 16 residues. The V gene's germline CDR1 is SEHNR and CDR2 FQNEAQ (reference sequence). J gave up 2 bases and V 5 bases, and 9 bases lay outside the gene matches. CDR3 sequence: CASSPNRGGFTDTQYF. The CDR3 DNA is TGTGCCAGCAGCCCGAACCGGGGGGGCTTCACAGATACGCAGTATTTT.

In this sample, this clonotype turned up many times. V is TRBV5-1 and J is TRBJ2-1; tentative D call: TRBD2 (6 bases). Germline CDR1 reads SGHRS; CDR2 reads YFSETQ. Trimming stripped 6 bases from V and 0 bases from J, with 16 bases between. The CDR3 consists of 16 residues. The CDR3 nucleotides are TGCGCCAGCACCAATCCCGCGGGAACCTCCTACAATGAGCAGTTCTTC. Residues: CASTNPAGTSYNEQFF.

This clonotype was seen at least ten times. The genes are TRBV30 and TRBJ2-3; maybe TRBD2 (5 bases). V shed 2 bases and J shed 10 bases, with 10 bases lying between them. The germline gives CDR1 GTSNPN, CDR2 SVGIG (reference sequence). This CDR3 comprises 11 residues. CDR3 DNA: TGTGCCTGGAGTATTGGGAGATCGCAGTATTTT. Amino acids: CAWSIGRSQYF.

This clonotype was counted ten times or more. The V and J genes are TRBV4-2 and TRBJ1-5; D not certain. Trimming pared 0 bases from V and 7 bases from J, leaving 7 bases between. From germline, CDR1 is LGHNA and CDR2 YNFKEQ. The CDR3 is made up of 13 amino acids. The CDR3 DNA reads as TGTGCCAGCAGCCAAGATCTTGGGCAGCCCCAGCATTTT. It codes for CASSQDLGQPQHF.

This clonotype has ten or more counts. V gene TRBV5-6 combines with J gene TRBJ2-5; D assignment may be TRBD1 or TRBD2 (6 bases each). From germline, CDR1 is SGHDT and CDR2 YYEEEE. V dropped 0 bases and J dropped 1 base, with 16 bases sitting between them. The length of the CDR3 is 17 residues. The CDR3, as DNA: TGTGCCAGCAGCTTGGCCGCGAAGTGGGGGGCCCAAGAGACCCAGTACTTC. It codes for CASSLAAKWGAQETQYF.

The table lists this clonotype with many counts. The chain links TRBV29-1 to TRBJ1-1; D is unresolved. The CDR3 is 12 amino acids. Germline lookup yields CDR1 SQVTM and CDR2 ANQGSEA. Trimming removed 2 bases at V and 6 bases at J, with 10 bases between. CDR3 bases: TGCAGCGTTGAATGGTCGGCGCCTGAAGCTTTCTTT. It is translated as CSVEWSAPEAFF.

This clonotype came up many times. The chain combines TRBV11-1 with TRBJ1-1; D not resolved. There are 13 residues in the CDR3. Per the germline V gene, CDR1 is SGHAT and CDR2 is FQDESV (reference sequence). V dropped 0 bases and J dropped 6 bases, with 8 bases sitting between them. The chain's CDR3 is CASSLAAFPEAFF. Here the CDR3 DNA reads TGTGCCAGCAGCTTAGCAGCATTCCCTGAAGCTTTCTTT.

This clonotype was picked up many times. The chain carries TRBV20-1 and TRBJ1-1; D is ambiguous. CDR1 is DFQATT and CDR2 is SNEGSKA in the germline V gene (reference sequence). Trimming cost V 0 bases and J 1 base, with 6 bases left between them. The CDR3 length is 13 residues. The CDR3 coding sequence is TGCAGTGCTAGAGATCGGGGGAACACTGAAGCTTTCTTT. It is translated as CSARDRGNTEAFF.

This clonotype was seen at least ten times. DNA for the CDR3: TGTGCCAGCAGCCTGGGGGACAGGCTGATACCCCTGCCAGATCCCTATGGCTACACCTTC. Its translation: CASSLGDRLIPLPDPYGYTF. The V gene is TRBV5-4, the J gene TRBJ1-2, with 8 bases fitting TRBD1. Germline V gives CDR1 SGHNT, CDR2 YYREEE (reference sequence). J was trimmed by 4 bases and V by 4 bases; bases with no gene match: 24. CDR3 size: 20 residues.